This TCR beta chain derives from a study of OX40 agonist ivuxolimab in advanced cancers. The germline CDR1 and CDR2 sequences are MNHEY and SVGAGI. This CDR3 is built from 14 residues. Trimming cost V 5 bases and J 6 bases; bases outside gene matches: 5. Sequencing was performed with immunoSEQ multiplex PCR; in TCRdb, only in-frame clones are kept and a portion is missing. This sample has approximately 66,000 clones, with 75% to 90% found just once. This clone was counted a few times. Its antigen is unidentified. Study-wide results and limits: At 0.1 to 3.0 mg/kg, CD4+ and CD8+ blood T cells expanded clonally by week 6.

Sampled blood was obtained at baseline, cycle 4 day 1, and cycle 7 day 1. The sample was CD4+ or CD8+ T cells sorted from blood, taken in a trial of the OX40 agonist ivuxolimab. The chain joins TRBV6-5 to TRBJ1-5, with TRBD1 matching over 9 bases. The sequence was obtained from an adult with an advanced solid tumor such as melanoma, head and neck, liver or kidney cancer. The CDR3 bases are TGTGCCAGCAGTGGCACGGGACAGGGTCAGCCCCAGCATTTT. This encodes CASSGTGQGQPQHF.